Presented here are 7 T cell receptor beta chains from one specimen sequenced in a study of CXCR3-negative and CXCR3-positive naive CD8 T cells. Researchers prepared the TRB cDNA libraries using 5' RACE with UMI labels. From the 5' RACE reads, TCRdb lists one entry per CDR3 protein and no DNA. Listed are some 130,000 distinct CDR3 sequences; around 0.5% falls within the top ten. The sequenced material came from naive CXCR3- CD8+ T cells from blood. Subset described: CD45RO-CCR7+CD27+CD95- naive CD8+ T cells lacking CXCR3 (TNR3-). These receptors were obtained from a human donor in good health. Some clones in this sample may be carry-over from other donors' samples.

The chain joins TRBV29-1 to TRBJ2-7; TCRdb's D call, TRBD1, is unchecked because there is no DNA. CDR3 length equals 13 residues. The germline V gene has CDR1 SQVTM and CDR2 ANQGSEA. The chain's CDR3 is CSTKTGGTYEQYF.

The chain joins TRBV5-6 to TRBJ1-1; the D call of TRBD1 rests on TCRdb alone, since no DNA is present to check it. Germline assignment: CDR1 SGHDT and CDR2 YYEEEE. The CDR3 spans 13 residues. The CDR3 loop reads CASSLLSGPEAFF.

The chain uses TRBV29-1 and TRBJ2-3; TCRdb's D call, TRBD1, is unchecked because there is no DNA. The CDR3 is 14 residues long. Germline V lookup: CDR1 SQVTM, CDR2 ANQGSEA. CDR3 residues: CSVEGAYSTDTQYF.

The chain joins TRBV5-1 to TRBJ2-7; TCRdb's assignment of TRBD2 cannot be checked, as there is no DNA. The CDR3 extends over 16 amino acids. Germline lookup yields CDR1 SGHRS and CDR2 YFSETQ. This chain's CDR3 is CASSLGDFAASYEQYF.

This sequence joins TRBV11-2 and TRBJ2-1. CDR1 is SGHAT and CDR2 is FQNNGV in the germline V gene. This CDR3 has 11 residues. This chain's CDR3 is CASSDAPEQFF.

The rearrangement uses TRBV4-1 and TRBJ1-2; TCRdb outputs TRBD1, but without DNA this stays unchecked. This CDR3 region has 14 residues. Germline values: CDR1 MGHRA, CDR2 YSYEKL. CDR3 amino acids: CASSPTGGFEGYTF.

The V and J genes are TRBV15 and TRBJ2-7; there is no DNA to check the TCRdb D call of TRBD2. The germline CDR1 and CDR2 sequences are LNHNV and YYDKDF (reference sequence). CDR3 size: 15 residues. The CDR3 is CATSSDPGLAYEQYF.